The present T cell receptor (beta chain) was sequenced within a study of cytomegalovirus exposure and HLA in healthy donors. This clone was detected a few times. The target antigen is unknown. General observations from the study: Specificity for CMV antigens was confirmed in vitro for a few of the CMV-associated chains. Cytomegalovirus-associated TCR beta chains were listed, numbering 164. In most subjects, TCR beta sequences reportedly gave accurate predictions of HLA-A and HLA-B alleles. TRBV6-2, TRBV6-3 and some other V segments were unresolvable in 87-base-pair reads.

Amplification used 60 Vbeta primers and 13 Jbeta primers. Profiling relied on immunoSEQ multiplex PCR, and the TCRdb table lists in-frame clones only, not all of them. In the table there are some 200,000 clones, under 80% of which are singletons. Germline V gene sequence: CDR1 SGHTA, CDR2 FQGTGA. With 8 bases removed from V and 3 bases from J, the gap between germline ends came to 13 bases. CDR3 length: 14 residues. This sequence joins TRBV7-3 and TRBJ2-2; maybe TRBD2 (6 bases). Sequenced input: PBMCs. The TCR sequence derives from a middle-aged man in good health and CMV-seronegative. Here the CDR3 DNA reads TGTGCCAGCTCTCGGGACTCCTACACCGGGGAGCTGTTTTTT. Encoded protein: CASSRDSYTGELFF.